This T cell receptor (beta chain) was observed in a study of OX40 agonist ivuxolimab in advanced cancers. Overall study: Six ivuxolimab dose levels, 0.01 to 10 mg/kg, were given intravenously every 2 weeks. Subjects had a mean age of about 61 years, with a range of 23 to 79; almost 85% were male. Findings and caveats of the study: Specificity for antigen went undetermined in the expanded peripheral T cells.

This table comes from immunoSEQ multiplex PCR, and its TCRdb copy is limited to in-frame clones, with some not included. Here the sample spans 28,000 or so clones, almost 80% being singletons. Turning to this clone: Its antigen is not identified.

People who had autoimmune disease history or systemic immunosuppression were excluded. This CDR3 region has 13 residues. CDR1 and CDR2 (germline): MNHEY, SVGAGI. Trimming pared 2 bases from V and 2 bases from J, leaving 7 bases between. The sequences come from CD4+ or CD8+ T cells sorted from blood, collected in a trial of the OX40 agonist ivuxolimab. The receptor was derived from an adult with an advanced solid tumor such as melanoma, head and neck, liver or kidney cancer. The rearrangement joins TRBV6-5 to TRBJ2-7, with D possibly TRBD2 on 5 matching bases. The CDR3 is CASSYTTTYEQYF. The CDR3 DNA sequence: TGTGCCAGCAGTTACACGACTACCTACGAGCAGTACTTC.